Included here is one T cell receptor beta chain sequence, with context. Its antigen is undetermined. This table comes from immunoSEQ multiplex PCR, and its TCRdb copy is limited to in-frame clones, with some not included. The data hold 49,000 or so clones, with roughly 70% observed a single time. These data originate in a study of T cell clones after liver transplantation. Overall study context: TCRbeta sequencing after a pre-transplant mixed lymphocyte reaction identified graft-donor-reactive clones, later tracked in post-transplant blood. Overall study findings and caveats: In 5 of 8 subjects, circulating graft-donor-reactive CD4 TCRbeta sequences fell significantly after transplant. Low donor cell numbers restricted donor-reactive repertoire measurement in a couple of subjects.

V was pared by 7 bases and J by 1 base, with 17 bases between. CDR1 MNHNS and CDR2 SASEGT come from the germline V gene. CDR3 length: 15 residues. The sample consisted of CD4+ T cells from blood, taken approximately 52 months after liver transplant. The genes are TRBV6-1 and TRBJ2-7; the D gene could be TRBD1 or TRBD2 (5 bases each). The TCR comes from a human patient who received a liver transplant. The T cells may partly be graft donor cells. DNA for the CDR3: TGTGCCAGCACGGGATCGTGGGGGAGTTCCTACGAGCAGTACTTC. The encoded protein is CASTGSWGSSYEQYF.